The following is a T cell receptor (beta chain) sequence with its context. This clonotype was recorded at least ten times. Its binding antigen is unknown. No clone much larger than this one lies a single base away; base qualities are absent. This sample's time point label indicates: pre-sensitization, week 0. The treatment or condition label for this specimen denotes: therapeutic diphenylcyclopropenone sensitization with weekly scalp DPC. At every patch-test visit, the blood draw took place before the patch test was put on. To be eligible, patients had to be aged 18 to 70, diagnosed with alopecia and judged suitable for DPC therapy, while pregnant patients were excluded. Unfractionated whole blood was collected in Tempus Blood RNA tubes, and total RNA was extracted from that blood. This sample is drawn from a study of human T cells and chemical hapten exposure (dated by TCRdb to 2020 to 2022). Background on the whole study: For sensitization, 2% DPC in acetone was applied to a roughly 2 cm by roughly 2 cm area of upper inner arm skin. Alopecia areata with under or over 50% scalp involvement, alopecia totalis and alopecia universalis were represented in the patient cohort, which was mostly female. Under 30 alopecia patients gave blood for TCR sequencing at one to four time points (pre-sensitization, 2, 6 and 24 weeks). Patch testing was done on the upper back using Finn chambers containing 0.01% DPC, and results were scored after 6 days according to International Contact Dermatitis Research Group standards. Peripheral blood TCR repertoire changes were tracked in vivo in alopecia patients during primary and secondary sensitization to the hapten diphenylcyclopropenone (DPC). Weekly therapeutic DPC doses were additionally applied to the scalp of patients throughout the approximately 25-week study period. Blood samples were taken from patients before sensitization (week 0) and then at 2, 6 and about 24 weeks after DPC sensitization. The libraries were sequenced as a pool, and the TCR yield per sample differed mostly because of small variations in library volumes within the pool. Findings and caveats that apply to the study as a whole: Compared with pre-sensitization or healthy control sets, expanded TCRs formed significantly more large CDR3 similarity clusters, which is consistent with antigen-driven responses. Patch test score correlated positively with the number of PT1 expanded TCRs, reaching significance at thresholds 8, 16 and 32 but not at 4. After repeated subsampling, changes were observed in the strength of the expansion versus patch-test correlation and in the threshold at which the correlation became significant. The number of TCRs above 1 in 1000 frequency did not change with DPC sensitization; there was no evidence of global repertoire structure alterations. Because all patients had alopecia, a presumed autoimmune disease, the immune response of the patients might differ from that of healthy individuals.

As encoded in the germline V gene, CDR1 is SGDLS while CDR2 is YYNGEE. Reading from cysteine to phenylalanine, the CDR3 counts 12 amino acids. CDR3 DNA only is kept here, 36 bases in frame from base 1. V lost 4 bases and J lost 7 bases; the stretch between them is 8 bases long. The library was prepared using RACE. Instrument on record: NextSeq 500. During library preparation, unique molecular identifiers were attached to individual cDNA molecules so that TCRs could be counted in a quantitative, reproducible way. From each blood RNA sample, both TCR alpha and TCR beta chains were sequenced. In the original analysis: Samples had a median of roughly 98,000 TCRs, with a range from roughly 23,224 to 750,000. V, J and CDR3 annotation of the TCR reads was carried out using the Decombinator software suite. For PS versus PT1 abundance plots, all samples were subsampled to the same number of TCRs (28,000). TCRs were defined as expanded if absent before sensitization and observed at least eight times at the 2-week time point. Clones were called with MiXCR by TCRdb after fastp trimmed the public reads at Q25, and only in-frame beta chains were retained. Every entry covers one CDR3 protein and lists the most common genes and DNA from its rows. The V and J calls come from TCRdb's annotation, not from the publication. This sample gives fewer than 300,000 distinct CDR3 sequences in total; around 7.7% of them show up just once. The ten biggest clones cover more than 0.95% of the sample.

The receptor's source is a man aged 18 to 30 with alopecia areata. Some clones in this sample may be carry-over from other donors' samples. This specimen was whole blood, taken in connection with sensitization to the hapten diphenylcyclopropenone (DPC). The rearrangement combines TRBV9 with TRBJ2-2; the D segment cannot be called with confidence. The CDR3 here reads CASSMGVGELFF. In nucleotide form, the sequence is TGTGCCAGCAGCATGGGTGTCGGGGAGCTGTTTTTT. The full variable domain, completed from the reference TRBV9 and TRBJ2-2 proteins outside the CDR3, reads DSGVTQTPKHLITATGQRVTLRCSPRSGDLSVYWYQQSLDQGLQFLIQYYNGEERAKGNILERFSAQQFPDLHSELNLSSLELGDSALYFCASSMGVGELFFGEGSRLTVL.